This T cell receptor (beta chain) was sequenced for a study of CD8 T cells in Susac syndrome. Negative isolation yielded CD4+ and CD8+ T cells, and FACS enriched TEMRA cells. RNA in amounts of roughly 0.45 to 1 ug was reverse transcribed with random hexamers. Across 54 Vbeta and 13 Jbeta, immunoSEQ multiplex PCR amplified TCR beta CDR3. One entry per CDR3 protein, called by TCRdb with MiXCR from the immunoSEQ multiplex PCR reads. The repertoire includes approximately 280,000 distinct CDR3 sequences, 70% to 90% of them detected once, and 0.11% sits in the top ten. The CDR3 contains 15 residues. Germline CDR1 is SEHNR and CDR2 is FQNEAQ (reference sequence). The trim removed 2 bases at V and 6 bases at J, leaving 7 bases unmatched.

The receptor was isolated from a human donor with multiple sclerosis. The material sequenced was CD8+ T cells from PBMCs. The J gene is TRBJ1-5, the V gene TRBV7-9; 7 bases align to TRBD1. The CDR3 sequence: CASSLSDREGQPQHF. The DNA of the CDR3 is TGTGCCAGCAGCTTAAGCGACAGGGAGGGTCAGCCCCAGCATTTT. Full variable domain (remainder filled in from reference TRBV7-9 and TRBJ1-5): DTGVSQNPRHKITKRGQNVTFRCDPISEHNRLYWYRQTLGQGPEFLTYFQNEAQLEKSRLLSDRFSAERPKGSFSTLEIQRTEQGDSAMYLCASSLSDREGQPQHFGDGTRLSIL.